Each of the 9 T cell receptor beta chains below was sequenced from the same sample in a study of cytomegalovirus exposure and HLA in healthy donors. A multiplex PCR was run with 60 Vbeta primers and 13 Jbeta primers. The table came from immunoSEQ multiplex PCR; TCRdb's copy has only in-frame clones and leaves some out. The sample shows roughly 120,000 clones, approximately 68% of them seen only once. The material sequenced was PBMCs. The source is a young man in good health and CMV-seropositive.

This clone has a handful of counts. The V and J genes are TRBV7-3 and TRBJ2-5; a weak D match, TRBD1 (5 bases). Germline CDR1 reads SGHTA; CDR2 reads FQGTGA. CDR3 length: 13 amino acids. V was trimmed by 2 bases and J by 5 bases, leaving 9 bases between them. The CDR3 is CASSLQGRETQYF. The CDR3 DNA sequence: TGTGCCAGCAGCTTACAGGGTCGGGAGACCCAGTACTTC.

This clone was seen at least ten times. The V gene is TRBV15, the J gene TRBJ2-7; D is possibly TRBD2 (6 bases). This CDR3 comprises 15 residues. Germline assignment: CDR1 LNHNV and CDR2 YYDKDF (reference sequence). V was shortened by 0 bases and J by 1 base, with 10 bases between the two germline ends. CDR3 sequence: CATSRDLAGSYEQYF. The DNA for the CDR3 is TGTGCCACCAGCAGAGATTTGGCGGGATCCTACGAGCAGTACTTC. Complete variable domain (other parts from reference TRBV15 and TRBJ2-7): DAMVIQNPRYQVTQFGKPVTLSCSQTLNHNVMYWYQQKSSQAPKLLFHYYDKDFNNEADTPDNFQSRRPNTSFCFLDIRSPGLGDTAMYLCATSRDLAGSYEQYFGPGTRLTVT.

The chain has TRBV6-5 and TRBJ2-5; maybe TRBD1 (6 bases). From germline, CDR1 is MNHEY and CDR2 SVGAGI. The CDR3 sequence is 13 residues long. V lost 0 bases and J lost 13, with 15 bases in between. The CDR3 DNA reads TGTGCCAGCAGTTACTCATCCCCCGACAGGTTGTACTTC. Translation: CASSYSSPDRLYF.

The chain couples TRBV11-1 to TRBJ2-2, with 9 bases that match TRBD1. CDR1 and CDR2 (germline): SGHAT, FQDESV (reference sequence). V lost 5 bases and J lost 3; bases outside the gene matches: 4. CDR3 length: 15 residues. This CDR3 is CASSPRTGDTGELFF. The DNA for the CDR3 is TGTGCCAGCAGCCCTCGGACAGGGGACACCGGGGAGCTGTTTTTT.

The chain carries TRBV5-1 and TRBJ2-7; D might be TRBD2 (6 bases). The V end lost 4 bases, the J end lost 1 base, and 18 bases lay between the germline ends. Germline V gene data show CDR1 as SGHRS and CDR2 as YFSETQ. The CDR3 runs 16 residues. CDR3 in DNA: TGCGCCAGCAGCCCGTCCACGGGGGTGGCATCCTACGAGCAGTACTTC. Amino acid sequence: CASSPSTGVASYEQYF.

V and J are TRBV29-1 and TRBJ2-4, with 10 bases lining up with TRBD1. The CDR3 is 13 amino acids. Germline CDR1 is SQVTM and CDR2 is ANQGSEA. Germline trimming cut 7 bases from V and 8 bases from J; bases unmatched to any gene: 8. CDR3 coding DNA: TGCAGCGGCGCGAGACAGGGGGCGGACATTCAGTACTTC. This gives the protein CSGARQGADIQYF.

The gene calls are TRBV29-1 and TRBJ2-1; TRBD2 matches 11 bases. Germline V lookup: CDR1 SQVTM, CDR2 ANQGSEA. The V gene end was trimmed by 7 bases and the J gene end by 2 bases; junction bases not matched to a gene: 4. The CDR3 has 14 residues. CDR3 amino acids: CSAETSGAYNEQFF. The CDR3, as DNA: TGCAGCGCCGAGACTAGCGGGGCCTACAATGAGCAGTTCTTC.

On this clone itself: This sample includes further DNA sequences coding for the same CDR3. This sequence joins TRBV18 and TRBJ2-7; D is undetermined. V was cut by 3 bases and J by 1 base, with 4 bases left in between. This CDR3 is built from 12 residues. Germline loops: CDR1 KGHSH, CDR2 LQKENI. CDR3 residues: CASSPQSYEQYF. CDR3 DNA sequence: TGTGCCAGCTCACCCCAGTCCTACGAGCAGTACTTC.

This clone is a singleton in its sample. The chain uses TRBV14 and TRBJ2-5; perhaps TRBD1 as D (5 bases). The CDR3 loop spans 15 amino acids. V lost 0 bases to trimming and J lost 5 bases, with 13 bases between them. The germline V gene has CDR1 SGHDN and CDR2 FVKESK. This chain's CDR3 is CASSQEVGLRETQYF. In nucleotides, the CDR3 is TGTGCCAGCAGCCAAGAAGTGGGGCTCCGGGAGACCCAGTACTTC.